The clone carrying this TCR beta chain appeared once. Its antigen is unidentified. The data stem from a study of T cell repertoires in cytomegalovirus infection. For the study at large: Carrying CMV and the relevant HLA type showed in public TCR beta signatures. The study's findings and limits: HLA-C-restricted CMV clonotypes gave the most frequent clonotype in two of eight donors. Carriers of CMV and the relevant HLA type were discriminated by public TCR beta frequency.

A single record per CDR3 protein comes from TCRdb applying MiXCR to the reads. The sample carries some 390,000 distinct CDR3 sequences, around a sixth recorded once. The sample taken for sequencing was PBMCs. The TCR was taken from a human donor in good health (CMV status not recorded). Some clones in this sample may be carry-over from other donors' samples.

This CDR3 is CASSQESLAGVEQYF. The CDR3 coding sequence is TGTGCCAGCAGCCAAGAGTCACTAGCGGGAGTCGAGCAGTACTTC. The chain recombines TRBV3-1 with TRBJ2-7, with TRBD2 matching 11 bases. Germline loops: CDR1 LGHDT, CDR2 YNNKEL (reference sequence). V shed 0 bases, J shed 6 bases, and the junction held 4 bases outside the gene matches. The CDR3 is 15 residues long.